This T cell receptor beta chain stems from a study of T cell responses to AZD1222 COVID-19 vaccine. Germline loops: CDR1 SGHRS, CDR2 YFSETQ. The germline V and J ends were trimmed by 3 bases and 6 bases, with 10 bases remaining between them. The CDR3 totals 13 residues. This clone was observed a few times. TCRdb keeps only in-frame clones here, not all; method: immunoSEQ multiplex PCR. This table holds roughly 150,000 clones, around 91% found once. The V gene is TRBV5-1, the J gene TRBJ2-1, with a weak D call TRBD1 (5 bases). The material was peripheral blood, obtained 28 days after the second AZD1222 dose. The sequence came from an adult who received the AZD1222 COVID-19 vaccine. The chain's CDR3 is CASSWQGSNEQFF. The CDR3 nucleotides read TGCGCCAGCAGCTGGCAGGGTAGCAATGAGCAGTTCTTC.